The text below deals with one T cell receptor (beta chain). This sample was taken from a study of blood T cell repertoires in COVID-19. Repertoires were generated with immunoSEQ multiplex PCR, while TCRdb's copy carries only in-frame clones and drops some. Among roughly 260,000 clones listed, roughly 80% were seen once. Input material: peripheral blood. This clonotype originated in a woman aged 40 to 55 with active or convalescent COVID-19.

The DNA of the CDR3 is TGCGCCAGCAGTAACTCAGGGAGGGGGACTGAAGCTTTCTTT. Its protein is CASSNSGRGTEAFF. The genes are TRBV10-1 and TRBJ1-1, with D possibly TRBD1 on 6 matching bases. CDR1 is WNHNN, CDR2 SYGVQD, per germline (reference sequence). This CDR3 is built from 14 residues. The ends were cut back, 5 bases at V and 5 bases at J, with 15 bases in the middle.